This paragraph covers one TCR beta chain sequence. The antigen is not known. These data belong to a study of T cells in Graves' hyperthyroidism and ophthalmopathy. Study findings and constraints: Most expanded thyroid clonotypes above 0.001 also appeared in blood. Researchers report that a 13 V-J model separated ophthalmopathy from stable hyperthyroidism.

RNA transcripts served as the template for amplifying TCR beta CDR3 regions. During a first-round RT-PCR of the TCR CDR3, the HTBI primer set was used. Via MiXCR, TCRdb re-called the multiplex PCR reads, giving one row per CDR3 protein. The profile shows hundreds of thousands of distinct CDR3 sequences, 25% of them singletons. Sequenced input: blood. The TCR was taken from a man aged 45-65 years with Graves' hyperthyroidism.

CDR3 sequence: CASSLTLAAYEQYF. The CDR3, as DNA: TGCGCCAGCAGCCTTACACTAGCCGCCTACGAGCAGTACTTC. The genes are TRBV5-1 and TRBJ2-7, with TRBD2 as a possible D gene (6 bases). V dropped 4 bases and J dropped 2 bases, with 13 bases sitting between them. This CDR3 spans 14 amino acids. CDR1 is SGHRS, CDR2 YFSETQ, per germline.